This T cell receptor beta chain comes out of a study of blood T cells in healthy people across ages. Regarding this clonotype: The antigen is not known. A clone one base away is much larger, so this may be a read error.

Points from the study as a whole: Older age went with lower TCR beta diversity per million T cells, in a roughly linear way. The donors' CMV status was not determined, possibly confounding changes in expanded clonotypes.

The germline V gene has CDR1 SGHVT and CDR2 SQSDAQ. V lost 8 bases, J lost 7 bases, and 12 bases stayed unmatched. This CDR3 is 15 amino acids long. Combining a sample-barcoded 5' primer with a J-beta primer mix, a second PCR ran for roughly 7 to 12 cycles. TCRdb re-analysed the 5' RACE reads in MiXCR, keeping a single row per CDR3 protein. The sample records about 900,000 distinct CDR3 sequences, under 50% being singletons. Sequencing was carried out using blood. This clonotype was sampled from a man younger than 45 in good health. This chain links TRBV7-4 with TRBJ2-1; 9 bases align to TRBD1. The CDR3 DNA reads as TGTGCCAGCGGCCACCGGGACAGGGAAGAAAATGAGCAGTTCTTC. Residues: CASGHRDREENEQFF.